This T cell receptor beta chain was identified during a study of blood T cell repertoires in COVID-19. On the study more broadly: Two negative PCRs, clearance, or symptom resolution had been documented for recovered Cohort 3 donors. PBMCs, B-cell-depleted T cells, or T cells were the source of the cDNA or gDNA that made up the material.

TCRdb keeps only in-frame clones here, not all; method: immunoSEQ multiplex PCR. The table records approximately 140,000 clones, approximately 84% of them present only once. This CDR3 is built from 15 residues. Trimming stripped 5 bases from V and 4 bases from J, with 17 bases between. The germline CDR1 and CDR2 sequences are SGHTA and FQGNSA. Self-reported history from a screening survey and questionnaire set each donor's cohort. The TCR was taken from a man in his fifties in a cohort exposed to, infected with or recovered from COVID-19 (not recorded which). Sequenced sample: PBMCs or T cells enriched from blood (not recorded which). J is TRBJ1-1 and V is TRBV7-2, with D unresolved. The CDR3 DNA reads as TGTGCCAGCAGCCGTTTGCGGGCAGGACCCACTGAAGCTTTCTTT. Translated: CASSRLRAGPTEAFF.